This entry features one T cell receptor (beta chain) sequence. What it binds is unknown. Trimming removed 5 bases from V and 0 bases from J, with 11 bases in between. The V gene's germline CDR1 is SEHNR and CDR2 FQNEAQ (reference sequence). The CDR3 sequence is 15 residues long. TCRdb's copy holds only in-frame clones and misses some; the assay was immunoSEQ multiplex PCR. The sample holds some 2,500,000 clones, 93% seen once. This specimen belongs to a study of shared clonotypes between healthy human individuals. General study findings and limits: Generation probabilities of non-shared clonotypes were lower (relative to those shared by all four donors). The sampled material consisted only of blood, and tissue repertoires are likely to differ. Generally, estimated richness proved larger in naive subsets than it did in memory subsets.

In the CD4+ fraction, cells were divided into CD45RA+ naive and CD45RA-negative memory subsets. This TCR derives from a young man in good health. Some clones in this sample may be carry-over from other donors' samples. The chain recombines TRBV7-9 with TRBJ1-3; the D is unclear. The sequenced material came from naive CD4+ T cells from PBMCs. As for subset: CD45RA+ positively selected. CDR3 coding DNA: TGTGCCAGCAGCGCATCCGTGAGCTCTGGAAACACCATATATTTT. Translating it yields CASSASVSSGNTIYF. Full variable domain (remainder filled in from reference TRBV7-9 and TRBJ1-3): DTGVSQNPRHKITKRGQNVTFRCDPISEHNRLYWYRQTLGQGPEFLTYFQNEAQLEKSRLLSDRFSAERPKGSFSTLEIQRTEQGDSAMYLCASSASVSSGNTIYFGEGSWLTVV.